This T cell receptor (beta chain) is drawn from a study of cytomegalovirus exposure and HLA in healthy donors. Whole-study results and caveats: The authors enumerated 164 TCR beta chains as linked to cytomegalovirus. Another analysis was done later, and it associated 15,000 or so TCR beta sequences with HLA alleles at 0.05 false discovery rate.

CDR1 and CDR2 (germline): SGHRS, YFSETQ. This CDR3 is built from 14 residues. The V and J ends lost 0 bases and 6 bases respectively, with 9 bases between them. Unrecorded immune exposures were likely, despite nominal health at sampling. Turning to this clone: Antigen specificity is unknown.

Primers: 60 Vbeta forward and 13 Jbeta reverse. The data were produced by immunoSEQ multiplex PCR, yet TCRdb's version contains in-frame clones alone and is incomplete. The sample consists of 200,000 to 250,000 clones, approximately 83% of them appearing once. Specimen: PBMCs. The gene calls are TRBV5-1 and TRBJ2-2; D is undetermined. This TCR was recovered from a woman in her forties or fifties in good health and CMV-seropositive. The CDR3 loop is CASSLAGYAGELFF. The CDR3 DNA reads as TGCGCCAGCAGCTTGGCCGGTTATGCCGGGGAGCTGTTTTTT.